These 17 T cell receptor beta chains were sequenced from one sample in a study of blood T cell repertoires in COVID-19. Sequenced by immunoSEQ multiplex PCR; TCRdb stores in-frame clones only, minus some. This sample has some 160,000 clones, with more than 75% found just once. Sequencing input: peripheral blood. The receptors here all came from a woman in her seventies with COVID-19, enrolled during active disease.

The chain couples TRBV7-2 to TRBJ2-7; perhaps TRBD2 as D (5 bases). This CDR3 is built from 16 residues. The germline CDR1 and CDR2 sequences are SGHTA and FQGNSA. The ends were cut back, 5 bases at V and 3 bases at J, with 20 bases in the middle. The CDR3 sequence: CASSPYESTSDYEQYF. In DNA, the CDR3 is TGTGCCAGCAGCCCCTACGAATCCACTAGTGACTACGAGCAGTACTTC.

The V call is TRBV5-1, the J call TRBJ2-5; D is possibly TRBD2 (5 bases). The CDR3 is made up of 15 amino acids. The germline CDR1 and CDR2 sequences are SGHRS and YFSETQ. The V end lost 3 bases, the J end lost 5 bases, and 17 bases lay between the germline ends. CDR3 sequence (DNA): TGCGCCAGCAGCTCCCAGATGGGTTCGGGGGAGACCCAGTACTTC. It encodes CASSSQMGSGETQYF. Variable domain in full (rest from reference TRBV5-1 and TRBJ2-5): KAGVTQTPRYLIKTRGQQVTLSCSPISGHRSVSWYQQTPGQGLQFLFEYFSETQRNKGNFPGRFSGRQFSNSRSEMNVSTLELGDSALYLCASSSQMGSGETQYFGPGTRLLVL.

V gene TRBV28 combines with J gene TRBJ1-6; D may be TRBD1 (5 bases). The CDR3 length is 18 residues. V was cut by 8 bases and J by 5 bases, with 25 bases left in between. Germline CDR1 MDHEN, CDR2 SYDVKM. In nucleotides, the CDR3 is TGTGCCAGCCGGGTCGGGTCCGGGGGGGGGTTTGATAATTCACCCCTCCACTTT. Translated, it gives CASRVGSGGGFDNSPLHF.

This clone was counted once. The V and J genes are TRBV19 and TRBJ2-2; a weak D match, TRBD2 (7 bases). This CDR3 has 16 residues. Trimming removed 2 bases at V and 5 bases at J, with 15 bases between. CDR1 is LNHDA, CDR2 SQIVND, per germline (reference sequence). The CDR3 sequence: CASSISAQGGTGELFF. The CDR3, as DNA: TGTGCCAGTAGTATATCCGCACAGGGAGGGACCGGGGAGCTGTTTTTT.

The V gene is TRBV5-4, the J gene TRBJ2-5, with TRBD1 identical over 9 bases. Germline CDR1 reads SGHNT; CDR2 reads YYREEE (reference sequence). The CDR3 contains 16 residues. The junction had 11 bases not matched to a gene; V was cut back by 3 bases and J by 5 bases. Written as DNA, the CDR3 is TGTGCCAGCAGCTCCACCCTGGCCGGGACAGGGGAGACCCAGTACTTC. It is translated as CASSSTLAGTGETQYF.

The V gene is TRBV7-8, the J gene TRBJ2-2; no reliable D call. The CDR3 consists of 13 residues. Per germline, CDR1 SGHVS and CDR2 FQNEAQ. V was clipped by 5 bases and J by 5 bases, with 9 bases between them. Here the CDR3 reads CASSLTRTGELFF. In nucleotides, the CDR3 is TGTGCCAGCAGCCTCACAAGAACCGGGGAGCTGTTTTTT.

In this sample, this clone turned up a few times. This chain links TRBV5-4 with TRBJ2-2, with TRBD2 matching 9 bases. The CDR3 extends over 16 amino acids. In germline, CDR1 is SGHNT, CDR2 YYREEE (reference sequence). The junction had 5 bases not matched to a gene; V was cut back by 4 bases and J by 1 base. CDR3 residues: CASSLPAGGNTGELFF. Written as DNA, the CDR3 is TGTGCCAGCAGCCTGCCAGCGGGGGGGAACACCGGGGAGCTGTTTTTT.

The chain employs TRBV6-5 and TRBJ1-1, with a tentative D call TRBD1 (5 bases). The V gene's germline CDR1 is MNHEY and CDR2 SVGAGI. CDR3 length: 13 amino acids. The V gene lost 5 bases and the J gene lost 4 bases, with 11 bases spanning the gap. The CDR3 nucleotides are TGTGCCAGCAGTCCGGGGGGAAGCACTGAAGCTTTCTTT. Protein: CASSPGGSTEAFF.

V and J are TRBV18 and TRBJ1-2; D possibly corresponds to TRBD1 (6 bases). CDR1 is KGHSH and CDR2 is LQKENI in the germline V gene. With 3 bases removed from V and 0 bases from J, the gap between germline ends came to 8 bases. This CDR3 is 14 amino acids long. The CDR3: CASSPGAANYGYTF. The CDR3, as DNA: TGTGCCAGCTCACCGGGGGCAGCTAACTATGGCTACACCTTC.

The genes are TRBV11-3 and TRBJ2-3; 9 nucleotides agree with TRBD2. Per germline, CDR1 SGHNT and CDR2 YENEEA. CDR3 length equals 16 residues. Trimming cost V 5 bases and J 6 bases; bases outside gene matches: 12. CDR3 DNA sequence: TGTGCCAGCAGCCCCGGGAGCGGGGGGCCGGCGGATACGCAGTATTTT. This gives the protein CASSPGSGGPADTQYF.

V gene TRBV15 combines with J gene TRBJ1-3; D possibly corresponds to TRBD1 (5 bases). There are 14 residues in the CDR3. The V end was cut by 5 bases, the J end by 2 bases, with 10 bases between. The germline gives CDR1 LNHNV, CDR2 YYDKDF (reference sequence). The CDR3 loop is CATSLREAGNTIYF. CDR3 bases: TGTGCCACCAGCCTCAGGGAGGCTGGAAACACCATATATTTT. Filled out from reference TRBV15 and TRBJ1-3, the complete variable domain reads DAMVIQNPRYQVTQFGKPVTLSCSQTLNHNVMYWYQQKSSQAPKLLFHYYDKDFNNEADTPDNFQSRRPNTSFCFLDIRSPGLGDTAMYLCATSLREAGNTIYFGEGSWLTVV.

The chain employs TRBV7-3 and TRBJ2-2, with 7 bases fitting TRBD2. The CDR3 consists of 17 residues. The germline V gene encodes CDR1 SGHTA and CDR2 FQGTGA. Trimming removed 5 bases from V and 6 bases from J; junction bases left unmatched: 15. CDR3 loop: CASSPPVGGGKPGELFF. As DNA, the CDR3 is TGTGCCAGCAGCCCCCCGGTGGGGGGAGGGAAGCCCGGGGAGCTGTTTTTT.

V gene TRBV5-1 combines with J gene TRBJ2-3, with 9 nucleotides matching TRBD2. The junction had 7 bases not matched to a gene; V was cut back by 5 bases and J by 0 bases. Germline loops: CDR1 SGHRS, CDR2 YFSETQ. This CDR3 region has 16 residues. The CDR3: CASRPSGVTSTDTQYF. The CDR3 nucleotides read TGCGCCAGCAGACCTAGCGGGGTAACTAGCACAGATACGCAGTATTTT.

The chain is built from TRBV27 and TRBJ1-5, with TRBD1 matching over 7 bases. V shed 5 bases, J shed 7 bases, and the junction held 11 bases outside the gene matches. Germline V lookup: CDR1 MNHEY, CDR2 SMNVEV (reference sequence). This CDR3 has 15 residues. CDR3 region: CASSPTRQGGQPQHF. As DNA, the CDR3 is TGTGCCAGCAGTCCTACCCGACAGGGAGGACAGCCCCAGCATTTT.

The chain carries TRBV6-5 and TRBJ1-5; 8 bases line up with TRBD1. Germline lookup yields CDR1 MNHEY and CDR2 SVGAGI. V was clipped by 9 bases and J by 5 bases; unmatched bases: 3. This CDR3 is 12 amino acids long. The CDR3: CASGTGDQPQHF. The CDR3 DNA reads TGTGCCAGTGGGACAGGTGATCAGCCCCAGCATTTT.

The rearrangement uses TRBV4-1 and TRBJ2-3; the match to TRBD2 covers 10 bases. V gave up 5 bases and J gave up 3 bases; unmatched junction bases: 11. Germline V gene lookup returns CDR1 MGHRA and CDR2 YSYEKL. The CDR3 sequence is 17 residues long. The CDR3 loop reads CASSKTPAGGPTDTQYF. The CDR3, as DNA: TGCGCCAGCAGCAAAACCCCAGCGGGGGGGCCAACAGATACGCAGTATTTT.

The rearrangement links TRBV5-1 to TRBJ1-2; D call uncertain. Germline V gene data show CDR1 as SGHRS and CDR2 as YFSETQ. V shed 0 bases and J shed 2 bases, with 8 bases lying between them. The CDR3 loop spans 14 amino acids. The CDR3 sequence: CASSLAQQNYGYTF. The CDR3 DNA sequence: TGCGCCAGCAGCTTGGCCCAACAGAACTATGGCTACACCTTC.